This entry lists 23 T cell receptor beta chains sequenced from one sample in a study of T cells in Graves' hyperthyroidism and ophthalmopathy. RNA transcripts served as the template for amplifying TCR beta CDR3 regions. A first-round RT-PCR of the TCR CDR3 used the HTBI primer set. TCRdb redid the calling of the multiplex PCR reads with MiXCR, one entry per CDR3 protein. The sample carries approximately 560,000 distinct CDR3 sequences, 46% recorded once. Sequencing was performed on peripheral blood or thyroid tissue (not recorded which). These receptors were obtained from a woman between 18 and 30 years old with Graves' hyperthyroidism.

This clonotype was recorded at least ten times. The CDR3 DNA is TGTGCCAGCAGTGACTCGGTGGATTCACCCCTCCACTTT. Protein: CASSDSVDSPLHF. The gene calls are TRBV6-4 and TRBJ1-6; D is unresolved. This CDR3 has 13 residues. V was trimmed by 0 bases and J by 8 bases, leaving 5 bases between them. Looked up from germline, CDR1 is MRHNA and CDR2 is SNTAGT.

J is TRBJ1-2 and V is TRBV12-3 or TRBV12-4; no clear D. The CDR3 loop spans 14 amino acids. Deletions cut 4 bases from V and 3 bases from J, with 12 bases between. The CDR3 DNA reads as TGTGCCAGCAGTTCCCCCCCGCAGGACTATGGCTACACCTTC. Translated: CASSSPPQDYGYTF.

Ten or more counts support this clonotype. The chain carries TRBV5-1 and TRBJ1-2; D remains ambiguous. The V gene lost 0 bases and the J gene lost 6 bases, with 15 bases spanning the gap. The CDR3 consists of 15 residues. Germline assignment: CDR1 SGHRS and CDR2 YFSETQ. The CDR3 loop reads CASSLAAFTLDGYTF. CDR3 nucleotide sequence: TGCGCCAGCAGCTTGGCGGCCTTCACGCTGGATGGCTACACCTTC.

This clonotype has ten or more counts. It may be a read error: a sequence one base away is much more abundant. The gene calls are TRBV7-8 and TRBJ2-7; 10 bases match TRBD2. V shed 1 base and J 4 bases; nucleotides not matched to a gene: 1. The CDR3 consists of 14 residues. Germline V lookup: CDR1 SGHVS, CDR2 FQNEAQ. CDR3 DNA: TGTGCCAGCAGCTTAGGGGGACTAGCGTACGAGCAGTACTTC. Its translation: CASSLGGLAYEQYF.

The chain's CDR3 is CASSVHWSSYNSPLHF. DNA for the CDR3: TGTGCCAGCAGCGTACATTGGAGCTCCTATAATTCACCCCTCCACTTT. This chain uses TRBV9 with TRBJ1-6; the D is unclear. Trimming pared 1 base from V and 0 bases from J, leaving 8 bases between. The CDR3 contains 16 residues. CDR1 and CDR2 from the germline V gene are SGDLS and YYNGEE. The full variable domain, in which reference TRBV9 and TRBJ1-6 provide the parts outside the CDR3, is DSGVTQTPKHLITATGQRVTLRCSPRSGDLSVYWYQQSLDQGLQFLIQYYNGEERAKGNILERFSAQQFPDLHSELNLSSLELGDSALYFCASSVHWSSYNSPLHFGNGTRLTVT.

The chain has TRBV25-1 and TRBJ1-4; maybe TRBD1 (5 bases). The CDR3 is 17 amino acids. Germline assignment: CDR1 MGHDK and CDR2 SYGVNS. V was cut by 3 bases and J by 2 bases, with 16 bases left in between. CDR3 nucleotides: TGTGCCAGCAGTGAGGCCAGGGCCGTTGCCACTAATGAAAAACTGTTTTTT. Translating gives CASSEARAVATNEKLFF.

As concerns this clonotype: Since no conserved phenylalanine or tryptophan closes the CDR3, a read error is the likely cause. The DNA is omitted, as the CDR3 cannot be located on it reliably, and the CDR3 follows TCRdb's listing. The V call is TRBV10-3, the J call TRBJ1-6. CDR1 is ENHRY, CDR2 SYGVKD, per germline. The CDR3 has 11 amino acids, counting both end residues. The CDR3 protein is CAISESGGRDS.

In its sample, this clonotype was seen once. The J gene is TRBJ1-1, the V gene TRBV7-8, with D tentatively TRBD1 (5 bases). CDR1 and CDR2 (germline): SGHVS, FQNEAQ. V lost 1 base, J lost 10 bases, and 10 bases lay in between. The length of the CDR3 is 12 residues. Here the CDR3 DNA reads TGTGCCAGCAGCTTAGTGGGACTAGCAGCTTTCTTT. Protein: CASSLVGLAAFF. The full variable domain, its missing parts supplied by reference TRBV7-8 and TRBJ1-1, is GAGVSQSPRYKVAKRGQDVALRCDPISGHVSLFWYQQALGQGPEFLTYFQNEAQLDKSGLPSDRFFAERPEGSVSTLKIQRTQQEDSAVYLCASSLVGLAAFFGQGTRLTVV.

As concerns this clonotype: Just one base apart from a much larger clone, this may be a read error. This rearrangement joins TRBV7-8 to TRBJ1-5; D is unclear. Per germline, CDR1 SGHVS and CDR2 FQNEAQ. The CDR3 covers 14 residues. The CDR3 DNA reads TGTCCCAGCAGCTTAGTGGAAAGGCATCAGCCCCAGCATTTT. This sequence encodes CPSSLVERHQPQHF. Supplemented by reference TRBV7-8 and TRBJ1-5, the full variable domain reads GAGVSQSPRYKVAKRGQDVALRCDPISGHVSLFWYQQALGQGPEFLTYFQNEAQLDKSGLPSDRFFAERPEGSVSTLKIQRTQQEDSAVYLCPSSLVERHQPQHFGDGTRLSIL.

The rearrangement uses TRBV2 and TRBJ2-2; D ambiguous. The germline V gene encodes CDR1 SNHLY and CDR2 FYNNEI. Trimming shortened V by 3 bases and J by 4 bases, and 6 bases separated the two germline ends. This CDR3 has 13 residues. In DNA form, the CDR3 reads TGTGCCAGCAGTGAGCAGTTCACCGGGGAGCTGTTTTTT. Its protein product is CASSEQFTGELFF.

This clonotype was picked up many times. The V and J genes are TRBV24-1 and TRBJ2-5; possibly TRBD1 for D (6 bases). Per the germline V gene, CDR1 is KGHDR and CDR2 is SFDVKD. Trimming shortened V by 3 bases and J by 6 bases, and 10 bases separated the two germline ends. The CDR3 is made up of 13 amino acids. CDR3 in DNA: TGTGCCACCAGTGATACAGGGTCAAAGACCCAGTACTTC. Translation: CATSDTGSKTQYF.

This clonotype has just a few counts. The J gene is TRBJ2-5, the V gene TRBV20-1; possibly TRBD1 for D (5 bases). The germline V gene has CDR1 DFQATT and CDR2 SNEGSKA (reference sequence). The ends were cut back, 0 bases at V and 5 bases at J, with 19 bases in the middle. The CDR3 has 16 residues. CDR3 in amino acids: CSARDTSVYRGETQYF. CDR3 coding DNA: TGCAGTGCTAGAGATACTTCAGTCTATAGGGGCGAGACCCAGTACTTC.

For this clonotype: A much larger clonotype is one base distant, so this may be a read error. V gene TRBV2 combines with J gene TRBJ2-5; no firm D call. The CDR3 loop spans 13 amino acids. With 3 bases removed from V and 7 bases from J, the gap between germline ends came to 12 bases. Per germline, CDR1 SNHLY and CDR2 FYNNEI. The chain's CDR3 is CASSEGKGGTQYF. The CDR3 DNA is TGTGCCAGCAGTGAGGGGAAGGGTGGGACCCAGTACTTC.

V gene TRBV7-6 combines with J gene TRBJ1-1; possible D gene TRBD1, 5 bases. Germline-derived CDR1 and CDR2 are SGHVS and FNYEAQ. Trimming pared 5 bases from V and 4 bases from J, leaving 17 bases between. CDR3 length: 15 amino acids. The CDR3 DNA follows: TGTGCCAGCAGCCCTCCCCTGACAGAGAGCACTGAAGCTTTCTTT. Its protein is CASSPPLTESTEAFF.

This clonotype has a handful of counts. V gene TRBV10-3 combines with J gene TRBJ2-7, with D possibly being TRBD1 (7 bases). The germline V and J ends were trimmed by 11 bases and 2 bases, with 16 bases remaining between them. The CDR3 runs 13 residues. Germline lookup yields CDR1 ENHRY and CDR2 SYGVKD. The CDR3 DNA reads TGTGCCGTATCCCAGGGGGGAACCTACGAGCAGTACTTC. Its translation is CAVSQGGTYEQYF.

V usage is TRBV7-2 and J usage is TRBJ1-6; TRBD1 matches at 7 bases. The length of the CDR3 is 17 residues. CDR1 is SGHTA and CDR2 is FQGNSA in the germline V gene. Losses at the gene ends were 5 bases for V and 7 bases for J; bases not matched to a gene: 14. The chain's CDR3 is CASSIPGTAWWNSPLHF. The CDR3 bases are TGTGCCAGCAGCATCCCCGGGACAGCGTGGTGGAATTCACCCCTCCACTTT.

The gene calls are TRBV28 and TRBJ1-2, with D unclear. The germline gives CDR1 MDHEN, CDR2 SYDVKM. V was cut by 5 bases and J by 4 bases, with 11 bases left in between. CDR3 length: 13 amino acids. CDR3 amino acids: CASSLNPSYGYTF. CDR3 bases: TGTGCCAGCAGTCTGAATCCGAGCTATGGCTACACCTTC.

This clonotype was seen more than once but under ten times. This may arise from a read error, as a much more abundant clone is one base away. V is TRBV29-1 and J is TRBJ1-2; D unresolved. Germline-derived CDR1 and CDR2 are SQVTM and ANQGSEA. The CDR3 consists of 11 residues. V was trimmed by 5 bases and J by 5 bases, leaving 9 bases between them. In nucleotides, the CDR3 is TGCAGCGTTCTGGCAGTTTATGGCTACACCTTC. It yields the protein CSVLAVYGYTF.

In this sample, this clonotype turned up a few times. This chain uses TRBV5-1 with TRBJ1-5; 9 bases fit TRBD1. After removal of 3 bases from V and 2 bases from J, the junction contained 9 bases not matched to a gene. From germline, CDR1 is SGHRS and CDR2 YFSETQ. CDR3 length equals 17 residues. CDR3 loop: CASSYGQGTKGNQPQHF. DNA for the CDR3: TGCGCCAGCAGCTATGGACAGGGGACGAAGGGCAATCAGCCCCAGCATTTT.

This sequence joins TRBV20-1 and TRBJ2-7; 13 nucleotides line up with TRBD2. The V segment lost 5 bases and the J segment 7 bases; nucleotides outside the gene matches: 2. CDR1 DFQATT and CDR2 SNEGSKA come from the germline V gene (reference sequence). This CDR3 contains 12 residues. Written as DNA, the CDR3 is TGCAGTGCTGGGACTAGCGGGATTGAGCAGTACTTC. It yields the protein CSAGTSGIEQYF.

The chain has TRBV2 and TRBJ1-1; D is unclear. Germline V CDR1 and CDR2: SNHLY, FYNNEI. The CDR3 extends over 14 amino acids. V dropped 6 bases and J dropped 1 base, with 12 bases sitting between them. CDR3 in DNA: TGTGCCAGCAGCGAACACGAACAGAACACTGAAGCTTTCTTT. Translation gives CASSEHEQNTEAFF. The whole variable domain, filled in from reference TRBV2 and TRBJ1-1, reads EPEVTQTPSHQVTQMGQEVILRCVPISNHLYFYWYRQILGQKVEFLVSFYNNEISEKSEIFDDQFSVERPDGSNFTLKIRSTKLEDSAMYFCASSEHEQNTEAFFGQGTRLTVV.

The chain carries TRBV12-3 or TRBV12-4 and TRBJ1-5; tentatively, D is TRBD1 (5 bases). The CDR3 is 14 residues long. The germline V and J ends were trimmed by 9 bases and 9 bases, with 21 bases remaining between them. CDR3 DNA: TGTGCCAGTGGGATCGGGACTGCGGTACGGCCCCAGCATTTT. This encodes CASGIGTAVRPQHF.

This clonotype was observed a handful of times. This chain connects TRBV20-1 to TRBJ1-1, with 11 bases fitting TRBD1. Germline loops: CDR1 DFQATT, CDR2 SNEGSKA (reference sequence). The ends lost 6 bases at V and 0 bases at J; junction bases unmatched: 12. The CDR3 is made up of 17 amino acids. The CDR3 loop is CSAPFRDRGTMNTEAFF. The CDR3 DNA reads as TGCAGTGCGCCGTTCCGGGACAGGGGGACGATGAACACTGAAGCTTTCTTT.